This T cell receptor (beta chain) appears in the sequencing data of a study of OX40 agonist ivuxolimab in advanced cancers. The CDR3 has 15 amino acids. V gave up 0 bases and J gave up 2 bases, with 8 bases separating them. The V gene's germline CDR1 is MGHRA and CDR2 YSYEKL. The method was immunoSEQ multiplex PCR; TCRdb's version includes in-frame clones alone and lacks a portion of them. The sample has about 73,000 clones, 85% to 90% seen once. This clone was detected a few times. The TCR comes from an adult with an advanced solid tumor such as melanoma, head and neck, liver or kidney cancer. Specimen: CD4+ or CD8+ T cells sorted from blood, collected in a trial of the OX40 agonist ivuxolimab. The genes are TRBV4-1 and TRBJ2-4; the D gene is possibly TRBD1 (6 bases). CDR3 protein: CASSQEQGSKNIQYF. The DNA for the CDR3 is TGCGCCAGCAGCCAAGAACAGGGCTCCAAAAACATTCAGTACTTC.